The source of this T cell receptor (beta chain) is a study of post-analysis software for immune sequencing data. By proportion, this clonotype is medium-sized. Its antigen remains unknown. The CDR3 runs to 14 residues. V shed 5 bases, J shed 5 bases, and the junction held 9 bases outside the gene matches. Unique molecular identifiers were built into the TCR beta cDNA libraries. One entry per CDR3 protein results from TCRdb running MiXCR on the PCR reads. The profile shows about 460,000 distinct CDR3 sequences, approximately 46% of them singletons. Study conclusions and caveats: Four or five TRBV segments, including TRBV5-6, TRBV5-1 and TRBV20-1, were more frequent in patients than controls.

The chain joins TRBV12-3 or TRBV12-4 to TRBJ2-7; 7 nucleotides agree with TRBD1. This clonotype originated in a girl between 10 and 17 years old with multiple sclerosis. The sample taken for sequencing was blood. DNA of the CDR3: TGTGCCAGCAGTGACAGGGATTTTCGAGACGAGCAGTACTTC. It encodes CASSDRDFRDEQYF.